This TCR beta chain was sequenced in a study of immune evolution from preneoplasia to lung adenocarcinoma. Overall study: HLA loss of heterozygosity: over 5.5% AIS, more than 14% MIA, around 35% ADC, none AAH. Study-level points and caveats: Normal lung had highest clonality; later lesions appeared denser, more diverse.

Profiling relied on immunoSEQ multiplex PCR, and the TCRdb table lists in-frame clones only, not all of them. The data hold about 4,000 clones, with just over 85% observed a single time. This clone was seen more than once but under ten times. Antigen unknown. Trimming removed 3 bases at V and 8 bases at J, with 7 bases between. Germline CDR1 reads MDHEN; CDR2 reads SYDVKM. The CDR3 spans 11 residues. This chain connects TRBV28 to TRBJ1-2; D gene unclear. This receptor was identified in a person aged 65-85 years with lung adenocarcinoma. The sequenced sample consisted of FFPE minimally invasive lung adenocarcinoma tissue. The CDR3 DNA reads as TGTGCCAGCAGTTTTGCCCAAGGCTACACCTTC. It yields the protein CASSFAQGYTF.